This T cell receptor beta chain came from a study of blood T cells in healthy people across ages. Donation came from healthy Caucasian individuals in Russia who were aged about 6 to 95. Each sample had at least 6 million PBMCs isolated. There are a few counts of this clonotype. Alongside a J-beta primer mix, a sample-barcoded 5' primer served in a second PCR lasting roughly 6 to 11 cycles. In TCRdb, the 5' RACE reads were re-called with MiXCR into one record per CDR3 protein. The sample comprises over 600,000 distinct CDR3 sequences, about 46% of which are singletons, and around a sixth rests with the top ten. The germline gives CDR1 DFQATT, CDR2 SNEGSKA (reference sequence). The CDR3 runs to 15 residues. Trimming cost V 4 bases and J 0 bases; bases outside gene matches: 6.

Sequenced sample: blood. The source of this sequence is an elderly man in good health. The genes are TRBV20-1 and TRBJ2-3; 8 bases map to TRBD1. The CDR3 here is CSATGQGPSTDTQYF. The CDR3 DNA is TGCAGTGCTACCGGACAGGGACCTAGCACAGATACGCAGTATTTT.